The next 29 T cell receptor beta chains were all read from a single sample in a study of T cell repertoires in cytomegalovirus infection. For these receptors, no antigen is known. One entry per CDR3 protein results from TCRdb running MiXCR on the reads. The table lists fewer than 850,000 distinct CDR3 sequences, 25% to 30% of them singletons. The starting material was cultured CD8+ T cells from PBMCs, obtained from culture after CMV antigen stimulation. These receptor sequences come from a human donor in good health (CMV status not recorded). Some clones in this sample may be carry-over from other donors' samples.

This clonotype turned up a few times. The chain has TRBV12-3 or TRBV12-4 and TRBJ1-6; weak D call: TRBD1 (5 bases). V lost 2 bases and J 8 bases, leaving 13 bases between the germline ends. This CDR3 spans 15 amino acids. The chain's CDR3 is CASSLPGRSDSPLHF. CDR3 sequence (DNA): TGTGCCAGCAGTTTACCAGGGCGGTCGGATTCACCCCTCCACTTT.

This chain links TRBV5-6 with TRBJ1-2; D gene ambiguous. Germline V CDR1 and CDR2: SGHDT, YYEEEE. The CDR3 is 11 amino acids. The V end was cut by 1 base, the J end by 8 bases, with 6 bases between. This CDR3 reads CASSLREGYTF. In DNA, the CDR3 is TGTGCCAGCAGCTTGAGGGAAGGCTACACCTTC.

Ten or more counts support this clonotype. The chain has TRBV7-6 and TRBJ2-2; 10 bases align to TRBD1. Germline V CDR1 and CDR2: SGHVS, FNYEAQ. The CDR3 extends over 17 amino acids. V shed 5 bases, J shed 6 bases, and the junction held 12 bases outside the gene matches. The CDR3: CASSLSGDRGRAGELFF. Written as DNA, the CDR3 is TGTGCCAGCAGCCTATCCGGGGACAGGGGAAGGGCCGGGGAGCTGTTTTTT.

A few counts support this clonotype. The chain links TRBV6-5 to TRBJ1-2; 10 bases map to TRBD1. The J segment lost 5 bases and the V segment lost 0 bases, leaving 6 bases of the junction unmatched. The CDR3 is 16 amino acids. CDR1 is MNHEY and CDR2 is SVGAGI in the germline V gene. As DNA, the CDR3 is TGTGCCAGCAGTTACTCAGAGACAGGGGGCGGATATGGCTACACCTTC. As protein: CASSYSETGGGYGYTF.

This clonotype was counted a few times. The rearrangement joins TRBV12-3 or TRBV12-4 to TRBJ1-5, with D tentatively TRBD1 (5 bases). Trimming stripped 9 bases from V and 3 bases from J, with 15 bases between. This CDR3 contains 14 residues. The CDR3 nucleotides are TGTGCCAGTAGGGAGGGGCAGGTCAATCAGCCCCAGCATTTT. Amino acid sequence: CASREGQVNQPQHF.

The gene calls are TRBV27 and TRBJ1-3; no reliable D call. The CDR3 spans 14 residues. The germline V gene has CDR1 MNHEY and CDR2 SMNVEV (reference sequence). V was shortened by 2 bases and J by 8 bases, with 13 bases between the two germline ends. CDR3 in amino acids: CASSLRRFGDTIYF. The CDR3 nucleotides are TGTGCCAGCAGTTTACGGAGGTTTGGGGACACCATATATTTT.

This rearrangement joins TRBV18 to TRBJ2-1, with TRBD2 matching over 8 bases. The V gene end was trimmed by 4 bases and the J gene end by 1 base; junction bases not matched to a gene: 6. The CDR3 has 16 amino acids. Germline CDR1 is KGHSH and CDR2 is LQKENI. CDR3 nucleotides: TGTGCCAGCTCACTAAGCGGGAGACGATCCTACAATGAGCAGTTCTTC. Translating gives CASSLSGRRSYNEQFF.

The chain joins TRBV6-2 or TRBV6-3 to TRBJ2-7; D perhaps matches TRBD2 (5 bases). The V end lost 6 bases, the J end lost 4 bases, and 10 bases lay between the germline ends. Germline V gene lookup returns CDR1 MNHEY and CDR2 SVGEGT. There are 12 residues in the CDR3. The CDR3 sequence is CASSPGDYEQYV. CDR3 DNA sequence: TGTGCCAGCAGCCCCGGGGATTACGAGCAGTACGTC.

This clonotype was seen only a few times. J is TRBJ1-2 and V is TRBV10-3; 7 bases fit TRBD1. The CDR3 has 15 residues. J was trimmed by 4 bases and V by 2 bases; bases with no gene match: 7. Germline CDR1 ENHRY, CDR2 SYGVKD. The CDR3 region has the DNA TGTGCCATCAGTGAGATTCGGCGGGACAGCTATGGCTACACCTTC. This encodes CAISEIRRDSYGYTF.

In this sample, this clonotype turned up many times. The rearrangement links TRBV4-1 to TRBJ2-1; D unresolved. The CDR3 is 16 residues long. Germline V gene sequence: CDR1 MGHRA, CDR2 YSYEKL. Trimming stripped 0 bases from V and 1 base from J, with 10 bases between. The CDR3 reads CASSQEWAASYNEQFF. Written as DNA, the CDR3 is TGCGCCAGCAGCCAAGAATGGGCGGCGTCCTACAATGAGCAGTTCTTC.

A note on this clonotype: One base away lies a much larger clone, so this may be a sequencing read error. J is TRBJ2-1 and V is TRBV7-6, with D possibly matching TRBD2 (6 bases). Trimming took off 5 bases at V and 7 bases at J, with 18 bases between the two ends. There are 15 residues in the CDR3. CDR1 and CDR2 (germline): SGHVS, FNYEAQ. CDR3 in DNA: TGTGCCAGCAGCATCGTCGGGCGGGGTAGGAATGAGCAGTTCTTC. Protein product: CASSIVGRGRNEQFF.

This chain joins TRBV6-4 and TRBJ2-1; 10 bases line up with TRBD2. V was clipped by 0 bases and J by 8 bases; unmatched bases: 1. Germline CDR1 and CDR2: MRHNA and SNTAGT. CDR3 size: 14 residues. The CDR3 DNA follows: TGTGCCAGCAGTGACTCCACTAGCGGGGATGAGCAGTTCTTC. Protein product: CASSDSTSGDEQFF.

This sequence joins TRBV29-1 and TRBJ1-2; D gene unclear. This CDR3 has 12 amino acids. Germline V CDR1 and CDR2: SQVTM, ANQGSEA. The V end lost 1 base, the J end lost 5 bases, and 8 bases lay between the germline ends. The CDR3 reads CSVEGGDYGYTF. The CDR3 DNA follows: TGCAGCGTTGAAGGGGGTGATTATGGCTACACCTTC.

The genes are TRBV29-1 and TRBJ2-1; D is uncertain. CDR3 length equals 16 residues. The germline V gene has CDR1 SQVTM and CDR2 ANQGSEA. The germline V and J ends were trimmed by 3 bases and 2 bases, with 17 bases remaining between them. The CDR3 loop reads CSVDGLERTAYNEQFF. CDR3 in DNA: TGCAGCGTTGACGGGCTCGAACGAACTGCCTACAATGAGCAGTTCTTC.

This chain uses TRBV9 with TRBJ1-1; D not resolved. The V gene's germline CDR1 is SGDLS and CDR2 YYNGEE. The CDR3 is 13 amino acids. V dropped 4 bases and J dropped 6 bases, with 13 bases sitting between them. CDR3 nucleotide sequence: TGTGCCAGCAGCCCACTAGCTCTCGCTGAAGCTTTCTTT. Its protein product is CASSPLALAEAFF.

This clonotype was picked up a small number of times. The chain employs TRBV15 and TRBJ1-3, with 10 bases that match TRBD1. V lost 0 bases to trimming and J lost 0 bases; unmatched junction nucleotides: 8. The CDR3 is 19 residues long. CDR1 and CDR2 (germline): LNHNV, YYDKDF (reference sequence). The CDR3 coding sequence is TGTGCCACCAGCAGAGATCAGGGACAGGGGTCGGCCTCTGGAAACACCATATATTTT. Translated, it gives CATSRDQGQGSASGNTIYF.

A few counts support this clonotype. This chain uses TRBV19 with TRBJ2-1, with 8 positions matching TRBD1. The CDR3 extends over 14 amino acids. V gave up 3 bases and J gave up 7 bases; unmatched junction bases: 5. Germline CDR1 reads LNHDA; CDR2 reads SQIVND (reference sequence). CDR3 sequence reads: CASSMAGGRNEQFF. CDR3 nucleotide sequence: TGTGCCAGTAGTATGGCAGGGGGCCGGAATGAGCAGTTCTTC.

The V call is TRBV9, the J call TRBJ2-2; possibly TRBD1 or TRBD2 for D (7 bases each). Germline V gives CDR1 SGDLS, CDR2 YYNGEE. CDR3 length: 16 residues. V lost 2 bases and J lost 7, with 18 bases in between. This CDR3 reads CASSVVGRGHDGELFF. CDR3 sequence (DNA): TGTGCCAGCAGCGTCGTGGGGAGGGGGCATGACGGGGAGCTGTTTTTT.

A few counts support this clonotype. The DNA for the CDR3 is TGTGCCAGCAGCGCTAAAACGACTAGCGGGGGGGAAGAGACCCAGTACTTC. This encodes CASSAKTTSGGEETQYF. This chain connects TRBV11-3 to TRBJ2-5; the match to TRBD2 covers 14 bases. Unmatched junction bases numbered 8, after V lost 5 bases and J lost 3 bases. The CDR3 has 17 amino acids. Germline CDR1 and CDR2: SGHNT and YENEEA.

This clonotype was detected ten times or more. This CDR3 is CASRPGGRQQETQYF. The CDR3 DNA sequence: TGTGCCAGCAGACCCGGGGGGAGACAGCAAGAGACCCAGTACTTC. J is TRBJ2-5 and V is TRBV28; TRBD2 agrees at 7 bases. The CDR3 is made up of 15 amino acids. Trimming at V came to 6 bases and at J to 2 bases, leaving 9 bases not matched to a gene. CDR1 and CDR2 (germline): MDHEN, SYDVKM.

This sequence joins TRBV6-2 or TRBV6-3 and TRBJ2-1; D is ambiguous. The germline V gene encodes CDR1 MNHEY and CDR2 SVGEGT. The V gene lost 5 bases and the J gene lost 8 bases, with 22 bases spanning the gap. The CDR3 extends over 16 amino acids. The CDR3 protein is CASSHEDLSAPDEQFF. CDR3 in DNA: TGTGCCAGCAGTCACGAGGACCTTTCGGCCCCGGATGAGCAGTTCTTC.

The sample holds one count of this clonotype. The genes are TRBV27 and TRBJ2-7, with a weak D call TRBD1 (6 bases). Per the germline V gene, CDR1 is MNHEY and CDR2 is SMNVEV (reference sequence). V lost 6 bases and J 3 bases, leaving 12 bases between the germline ends. The length of the CDR3 is 13 residues. CDR3 protein: CASSSLTGYEQYV. The CDR3 region has the DNA TGTGCCAGCAGCTCACTGACAGGCTACGAGCAGTACGTC.

This clonotype was recorded at least ten times. Compared with germline, one end of the junction differs, possibly owing to a read error. In DNA form, the CDR3 reads TGTGCTAGCAGCTTAGGAACAGGGTCCCAAGAGACCCAGTACTTC. Protein: CASSLGTGSQETQYF. The genes are TRBV7-7 and TRBJ2-5; D is possibly TRBD1 (6 bases). The CDR3 spans 15 residues. Per the germline V gene, CDR1 is SSHAT and CDR2 is FNYEAQ (reference sequence).

This clonotype was seen more than once but under ten times. The chain carries TRBV7-6 and TRBJ2-2, with TRBD1 matching 7 bases. The germline gives CDR1 SGHVS, CDR2 FNYEAQ. This CDR3 spans 16 amino acids. V shed 4 bases, J shed 5 bases, and the junction held 10 bases outside the gene matches. The CDR3 nucleotides read TGTGCCAGCAGCTCACCCAAGGGACAGTTAACCGGGGAGCTGTTTTTT. Its protein is CASSSPKGQLTGELFF. The whole variable domain, remainder taken from reference TRBV7-6 and TRBJ2-2, is GAGVSQSPRYKVTKRGQDVALRCDPISGHVSLYWYRQALGQGPEFLTYFNYEAQQDKSGLPNDRFSAERPEGSISTLTIQRTEQRDSAMYRCASSSPKGQLTGELFFGEGSRLTVL.

The chain carries TRBV5-4 and TRBJ1-2, with D hard to call. V dropped 0 bases and J dropped 4 bases, with 4 bases sitting between them. Per the germline V gene, CDR1 is SGHNT and CDR2 is YYREEE (reference sequence). CDR3 length: 12 residues. The CDR3 region has the DNA TGTGCCAGCAGCTTGGAAGTCTATGGCTACACCTTC. This translates into CASSLEVYGYTF.

This clonotype was detected many times. This sequence joins TRBV7-2 and TRBJ1-2, with D unclear. This CDR3 is built from 10 residues. In germline, CDR1 is SGHTA, CDR2 FQGNSA. Trimming cost V 2 bases and J 7 bases, with 2 bases left between them. The CDR3, as DNA: TGTGCCAGCAGCTTACGTGGCTACACCTTC. Its protein is CASSLRGYTF.

The chain recombines TRBV4-3 with TRBJ1-2, with a tentative D call TRBD1 (6 bases). CDR1 LGHNA and CDR2 YSLEER come from the germline V gene. This CDR3 region has 15 residues. Trimming pared 2 bases from V and 4 bases from J, leaving 14 bases between. The CDR3: CASSQYEFRGYGYTF. Here the CDR3 DNA reads TGCGCCAGCAGCCAATACGAATTCAGGGGCTATGGCTACACCTTC.

The chain joins TRBV4-1 to TRBJ2-5; TRBD2 is a possible D gene (6 bases). Trimming cost V 3 bases and J 5 bases, with 19 bases left between them. The CDR3 extends over 16 amino acids. Germline values: CDR1 MGHRA, CDR2 YSYEKL. The DNA of the CDR3 is TGCGCCAGCAGCCAGGGGGGTTTCAGGGCGGCTGAGACCCAGTACTTC. This translates into CASSQGGFRAAETQYF.

The J gene is TRBJ2-1, the V gene TRBV9, with 15 bases matching TRBD2. V shed 5 bases and J 8 bases; nucleotides not matched to a gene: 11. The CDR3 is made up of 17 amino acids. Germline CDR1 SGDLS, CDR2 YYNGEE. CDR3 coding DNA: TGTGCCAGCAGGGCCCTGGGACTAGCGGGGGGTCAGGATGAGCAGTTCTTC. This translates into CASRALGLAGGQDEQFF.